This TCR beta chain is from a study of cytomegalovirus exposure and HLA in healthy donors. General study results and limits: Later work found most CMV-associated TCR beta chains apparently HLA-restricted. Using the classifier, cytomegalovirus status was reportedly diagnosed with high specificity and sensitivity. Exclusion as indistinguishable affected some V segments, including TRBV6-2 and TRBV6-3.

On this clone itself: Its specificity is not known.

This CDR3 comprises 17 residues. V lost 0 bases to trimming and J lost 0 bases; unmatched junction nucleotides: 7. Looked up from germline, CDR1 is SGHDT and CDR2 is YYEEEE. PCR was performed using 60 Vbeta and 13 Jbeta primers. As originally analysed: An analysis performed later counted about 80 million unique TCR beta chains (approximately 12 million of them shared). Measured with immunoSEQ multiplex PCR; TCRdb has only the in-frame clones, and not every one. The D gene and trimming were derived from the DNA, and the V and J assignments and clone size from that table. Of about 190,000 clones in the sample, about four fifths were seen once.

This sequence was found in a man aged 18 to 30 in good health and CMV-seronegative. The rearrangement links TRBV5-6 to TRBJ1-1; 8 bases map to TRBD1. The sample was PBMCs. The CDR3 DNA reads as TGTGCCAGCAGCTTGGAGGACAGGGCGTTCGTGAACACTGAAGCTTTCTTT. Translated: CASSLEDRAFVNTEAFF.